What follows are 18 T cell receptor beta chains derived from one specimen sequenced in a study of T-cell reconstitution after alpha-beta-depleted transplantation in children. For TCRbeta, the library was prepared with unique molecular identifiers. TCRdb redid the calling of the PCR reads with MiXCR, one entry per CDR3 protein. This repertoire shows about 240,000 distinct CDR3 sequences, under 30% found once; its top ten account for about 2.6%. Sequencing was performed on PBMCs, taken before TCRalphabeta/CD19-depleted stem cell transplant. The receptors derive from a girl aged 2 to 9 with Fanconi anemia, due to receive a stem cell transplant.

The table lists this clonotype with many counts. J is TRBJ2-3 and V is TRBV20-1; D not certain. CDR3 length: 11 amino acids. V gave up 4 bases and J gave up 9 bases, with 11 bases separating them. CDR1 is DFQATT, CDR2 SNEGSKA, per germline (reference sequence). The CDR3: CSATLSWTQYF. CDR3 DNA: TGCAGTGCTACCTTGTCTTGGACGCAGTATTTT.

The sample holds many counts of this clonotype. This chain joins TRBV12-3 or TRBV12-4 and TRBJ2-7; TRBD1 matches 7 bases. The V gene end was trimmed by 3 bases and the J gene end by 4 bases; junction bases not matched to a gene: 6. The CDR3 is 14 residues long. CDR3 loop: CASSLGRGLYEQYF. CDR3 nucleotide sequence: TGTGCCAGCAGTTTGGGTAGGGGGCTTTACGAGCAGTACTTC.

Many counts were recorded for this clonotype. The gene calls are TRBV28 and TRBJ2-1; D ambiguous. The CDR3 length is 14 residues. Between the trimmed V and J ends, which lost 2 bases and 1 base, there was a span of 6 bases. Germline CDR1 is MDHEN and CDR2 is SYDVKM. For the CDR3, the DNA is TGTGCCAGCAGTTTAACCAGGTCCTACAATGAGCAGTTCTTC. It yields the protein CASSLTRSYNEQFF. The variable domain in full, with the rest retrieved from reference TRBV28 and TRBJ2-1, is DVKVTQSSRYLVKRTGEKVFLECVQDMDHENMFWYRQDPGLGLRLIYFSYDVKMKEKGDIPEGYSVSREKKERFSLILESASTNQTSMYLCASSLTRSYNEQFFGPGTRLTVL.

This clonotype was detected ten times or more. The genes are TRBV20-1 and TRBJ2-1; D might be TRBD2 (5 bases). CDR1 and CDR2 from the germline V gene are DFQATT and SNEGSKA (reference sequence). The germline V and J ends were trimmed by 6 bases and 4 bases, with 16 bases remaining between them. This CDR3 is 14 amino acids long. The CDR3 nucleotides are TGCAGTGCAAGTCCAAGCGGAGAATACAATGAGCAGTTCTTC. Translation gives CSASPSGEYNEQFF.

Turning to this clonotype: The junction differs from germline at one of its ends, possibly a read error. CDR3 loop: CANSLAGYYEQYF. The CDR3 region has the DNA TGTGCCAACAGTTTAGCAGGGTACTACGAGCAGTACTTC. The chain joins TRBV12-3 or TRBV12-4 to TRBJ2-7; TRBD1 might be the D (5 bases). The CDR3 has 13 amino acids.

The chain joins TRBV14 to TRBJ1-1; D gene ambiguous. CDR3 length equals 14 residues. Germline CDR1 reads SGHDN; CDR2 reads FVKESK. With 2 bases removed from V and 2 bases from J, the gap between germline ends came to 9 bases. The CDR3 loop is CASSQLTANTEAFF. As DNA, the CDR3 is TGTGCCAGCAGCCAACTGACCGCTAACACTGAAGCTTTCTTT.

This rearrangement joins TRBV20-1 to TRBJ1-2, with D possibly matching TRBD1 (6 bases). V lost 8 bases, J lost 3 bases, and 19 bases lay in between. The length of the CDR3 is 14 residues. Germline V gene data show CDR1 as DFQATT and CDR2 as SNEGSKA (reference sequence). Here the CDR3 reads CSPADSISHYGYTF. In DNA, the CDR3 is TGCAGTCCAGCGGACAGTATTTCCCACTATGGCTACACCTTC.

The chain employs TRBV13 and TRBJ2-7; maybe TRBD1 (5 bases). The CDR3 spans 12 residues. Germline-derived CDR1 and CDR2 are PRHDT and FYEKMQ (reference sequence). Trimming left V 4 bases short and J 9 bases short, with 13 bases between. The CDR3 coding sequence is TGTGCCAGCAGCTCCCCAGGGTCCGGGCAGTACTTC. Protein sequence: CASSSPGSGQYF.

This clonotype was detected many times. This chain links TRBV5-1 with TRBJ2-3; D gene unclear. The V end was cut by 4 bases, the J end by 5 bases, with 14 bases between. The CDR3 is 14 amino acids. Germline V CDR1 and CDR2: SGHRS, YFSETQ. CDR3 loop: CASSPPAVGDTQYF. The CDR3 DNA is TGCGCCAGCAGCCCACCGGCCGTGGGAGATACGCAGTATTTT.

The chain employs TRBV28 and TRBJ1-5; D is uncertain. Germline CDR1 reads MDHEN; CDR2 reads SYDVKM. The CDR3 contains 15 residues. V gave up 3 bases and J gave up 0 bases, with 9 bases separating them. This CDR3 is CASSLGFYSNQPQHF. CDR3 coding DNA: TGTGCCAGCAGTTTGGGTTTCTATAGCAATCAGCCCCAGCATTTT. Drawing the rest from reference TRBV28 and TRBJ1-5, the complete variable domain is DVKVTQSSRYLVKRTGEKVFLECVQDMDHENMFWYRQDPGLGLRLIYFSYDVKMKEKGDIPEGYSVSREKKERFSLILESASTNQTSMYLCASSLGFYSNQPQHFGDGTRLSIL.

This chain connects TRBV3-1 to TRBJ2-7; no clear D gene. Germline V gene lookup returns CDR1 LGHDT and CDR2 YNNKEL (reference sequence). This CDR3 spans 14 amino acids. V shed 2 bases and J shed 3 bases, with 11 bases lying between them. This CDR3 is CASSQRWASYEQYF. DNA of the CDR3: TGTGCCAGCAGCCAAAGGTGGGCCAGCTACGAGCAGTACTTC.

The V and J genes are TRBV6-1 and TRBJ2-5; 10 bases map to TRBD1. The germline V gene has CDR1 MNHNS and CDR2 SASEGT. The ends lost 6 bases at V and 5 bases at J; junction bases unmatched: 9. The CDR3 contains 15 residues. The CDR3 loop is CASSLRDRGGETQYF. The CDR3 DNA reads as TGTGCCAGCAGCCTACGGGACAGGGGAGGGGAGACCCAGTACTTC.

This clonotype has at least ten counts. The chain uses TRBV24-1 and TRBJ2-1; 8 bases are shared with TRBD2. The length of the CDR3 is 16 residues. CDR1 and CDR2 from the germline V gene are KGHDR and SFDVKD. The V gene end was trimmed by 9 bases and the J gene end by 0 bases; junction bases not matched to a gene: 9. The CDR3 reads CATASGRGPSYNEQFF. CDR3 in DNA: TGTGCCACCGCCAGCGGGAGAGGGCCCTCCTACAATGAGCAGTTCTTC.

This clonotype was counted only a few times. The CDR3 loop reads CASTPGGGAQETQYF. The CDR3 DNA is TGTGCCAGCACCCCCGGTGGGGGGGCCCAAGAGACCCAGTACTTC. The chain recombines TRBV28 with TRBJ2-5; TRBD2 is a possible D gene (7 bases). The CDR3 covers 15 residues. Looked up from germline, CDR1 is MDHEN and CDR2 is SYDVKM. V gave up 7 bases and J gave up 1 base, with 16 bases separating them. Drawing the rest from reference TRBV28 and TRBJ2-5, the complete variable domain is DVKVTQSSRYLVKRTGEKVFLECVQDMDHENMFWYRQDPGLGLRLIYFSYDVKMKEKGDIPEGYSVSREKKERFSLILESASTNQTSMYLCASTPGGGAQETQYFGPGTRLLVL.

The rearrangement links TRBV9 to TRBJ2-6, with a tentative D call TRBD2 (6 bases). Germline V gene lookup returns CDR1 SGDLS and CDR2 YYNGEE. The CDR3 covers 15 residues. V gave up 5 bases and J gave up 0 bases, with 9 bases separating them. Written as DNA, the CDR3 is TGTGCCAGCAGGGACTACACCTCTGGGGCCAACGTCCTGACTTTC. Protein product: CASRDYTSGANVLTF. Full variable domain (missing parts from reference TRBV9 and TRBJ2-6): DSGVTQTPKHLITATGQRVTLRCSPRSGDLSVYWYQQSLDQGLQFLIQYYNGEERAKGNILERFSAQQFPDLHSELNLSSLELGDSALYFCASRDYTSGANVLTFGAGSRLTVL.

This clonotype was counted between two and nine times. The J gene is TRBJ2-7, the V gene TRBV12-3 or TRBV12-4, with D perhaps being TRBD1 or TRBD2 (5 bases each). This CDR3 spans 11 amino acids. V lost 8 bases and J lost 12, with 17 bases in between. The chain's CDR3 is CASGVGGDLYF. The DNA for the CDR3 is TGTGCCAGCGGCGTTGGGGGAGATCTGTACTTC.

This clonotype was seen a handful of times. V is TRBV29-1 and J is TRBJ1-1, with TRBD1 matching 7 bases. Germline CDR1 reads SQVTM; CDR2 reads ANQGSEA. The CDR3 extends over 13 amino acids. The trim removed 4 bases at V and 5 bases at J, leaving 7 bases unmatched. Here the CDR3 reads CSVVTGLRTEAFF. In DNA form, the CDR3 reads TGCAGCGTTGTGACAGGGCTACGTACTGAAGCTTTCTTT.

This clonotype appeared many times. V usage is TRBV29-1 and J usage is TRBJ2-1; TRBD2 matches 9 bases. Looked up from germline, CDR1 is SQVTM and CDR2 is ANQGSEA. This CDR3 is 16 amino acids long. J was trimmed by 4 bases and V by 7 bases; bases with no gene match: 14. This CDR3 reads CSASNSGGVPYNEQFF. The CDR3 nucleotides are TGCAGCGCCTCAAATAGCGGGGGAGTTCCGTACAATGAGCAGTTCTTC.